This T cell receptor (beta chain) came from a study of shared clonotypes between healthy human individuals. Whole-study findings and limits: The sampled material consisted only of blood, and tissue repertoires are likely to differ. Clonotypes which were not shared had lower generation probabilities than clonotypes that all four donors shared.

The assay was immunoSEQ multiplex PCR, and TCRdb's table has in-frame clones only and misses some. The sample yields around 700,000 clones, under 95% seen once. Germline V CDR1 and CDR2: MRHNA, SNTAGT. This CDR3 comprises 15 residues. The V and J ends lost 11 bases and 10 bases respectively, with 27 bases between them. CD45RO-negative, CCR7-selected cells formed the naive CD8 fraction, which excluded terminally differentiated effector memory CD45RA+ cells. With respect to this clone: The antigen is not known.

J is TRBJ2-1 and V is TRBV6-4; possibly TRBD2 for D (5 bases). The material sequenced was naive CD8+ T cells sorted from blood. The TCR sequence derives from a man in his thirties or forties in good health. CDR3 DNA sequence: TGTGCCGGATTTGTGACGGGGAGCTACAAGTCAGAGCAGTTCTTC. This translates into CAGFVTGSYKSEQFF.